Listed here are 26 T cell receptor beta chains from one sample, sequenced in a study of blood T cell repertoires in COVID-19. Sequencing was performed with immunoSEQ multiplex PCR; in TCRdb, only in-frame clones are kept and a portion is missing. This sample yields fewer than 200,000 clones, of which approximately 73% are seen a single time; 3.7% belongs to the top ten. The sample was peripheral blood. These receptors were collected from a woman aged 80 or older with acute or convalescent COVID-19.

The CDR3 DNA reads as TGTGCCAGCTCACCAGGGACTAGCGGGGGAAATGAGCAGTTCTTC. It codes for CASSPGTSGGNEQFF. The chain is built from TRBV18 and TRBJ2-1; TRBD2 agrees at 14 bases. CDR3 length: 15 amino acids. V shed 2 bases and J 7 bases; nucleotides not matched to a gene: 1. The V gene's germline CDR1 is KGHSH and CDR2 LQKENI.

V and J are TRBV19 and TRBJ2-3, with D perhaps matching TRBD1 (6 bases). V lost 5 bases to trimming and J lost 6 bases, with 15 bases between them. CDR1 LNHDA and CDR2 SQIVND come from the germline V gene (reference sequence). The CDR3 extends over 14 amino acids. The CDR3 DNA follows: TGTGCCAGTAGTTTGTCCCCAGGGGCCGATACGCAGTATTTT. Protein product: CASSLSPGADTQYF.

The CDR3 region is CASSIGQGEAFF. The CDR3 DNA sequence: TGTGCCAGCAGCATCGGACAGGGTGAAGCTTTCTTT. V is TRBV5-6 and J is TRBJ1-1; 8 nucleotides match TRBD1. The V and J ends lost 4 bases and 7 bases, in that order; junction bases with no gene match: 3. Germline CDR1 reads SGHDT; CDR2 reads YYEEEE. The CDR3 covers 12 residues.

The chain carries TRBV7-2 and TRBJ1-3; 7 bases align to TRBD1. In germline, CDR1 is SGHTA, CDR2 FQGNSA. The CDR3 contains 11 residues. V lost 5 bases and J lost 9; bases outside the gene matches: 1. CDR3 nucleotide sequence: TGTGCCAGCAGCCCAGGGGGCACCATATATTTT. Translating gives CASSPGGTIYF.

The V call is TRBV2, the J call TRBJ2-7, with 7 bases lining up with TRBD1. Germline CDR1 SNHLY, CDR2 FYNNEI. J gave up 4 bases and V 10 bases, and 13 bases lay outside the gene matches. The CDR3 runs to 14 residues. DNA for the CDR3: TGTGCCACCAGCAGTGAGGGGGCCGAATACGAGCAGTACTTC. Residues: CATSSEGAEYEQYF. The entire variable domain, with the rest obtained from reference TRBV2 and TRBJ2-7, is as follows: EPEVTQTPSHQVTQMGQEVILRCVPISNHLYFYWYRQILGQKVEFLVSFYNNEISEKSEIFDDQFSVERPDGSNFTLKIRSTKLEDSAMYFCATSSEGAEYEQYFGPGTRLTVT.

The genes are TRBV2 and TRBJ1-1; tentative D call: TRBD1 (5 bases). V was trimmed by 2 bases and J by 8 bases, leaving 9 bases between them. Per germline, CDR1 SNHLY and CDR2 FYNNEI. The CDR3 sequence is 12 residues long. CDR3 coding DNA: TGTGCCAGCAGTGAATGGCGGGGGGAAGCTTTCTTT. It is translated as CASSEWRGEAFF.

The chain uses TRBV3-1 (or the pseudogene TRBV3-2) and TRBJ2-7; D possibly corresponds to TRBD1 (6 bases). The CDR3 loop spans 15 amino acids. Germline V gene lookup returns CDR1 LGHDT and CDR2 YNNKEL (reference sequence). V was shortened by 3 bases and J by 3 bases, with 15 bases between the two germline ends. CDR3 sequence reads: CASSQATGSYYEQYF. The CDR3 nucleotides read TGTGCCAGCAGCCAGGCTACAGGGTCCTACTACGAGCAGTACTTC.

The chain uses TRBV6-2 or TRBV6-3 and TRBJ2-4, with 11 bases that match TRBD2. The CDR3 is 14 amino acids. Germline trimming cut 1 base from V and 7 bases from J; bases unmatched to any gene: 0. Germline V lookup: CDR1 MNHEY, CDR2 SVGEGT. The CDR3 here is CASSYLAGGNIQYF. Here the CDR3 DNA reads TGTGCCAGCAGTTACTTAGCGGGGGGGAACATTCAGTACTTC.

The gene calls are TRBV19 and TRBJ2-1; 7 bases are a match to TRBD1. The trim removed 1 base at V and 4 bases at J, leaving 7 bases unmatched. Per germline, CDR1 LNHDA and CDR2 SQIVND (reference sequence). This CDR3 contains 16 residues. This CDR3 reads CASSIGTRGLYNEQFF. CDR3 in DNA: TGTGCCAGTAGTATAGGTACTAGGGGGCTATACAATGAGCAGTTCTTC.

The chain links TRBV2 to TRBJ1-5; tentative D call: TRBD1 (5 bases). V lost 6 bases and J lost 7, with 13 bases in between. The CDR3 spans 13 residues. Per germline, CDR1 SNHLY and CDR2 FYNNEI. Here the CDR3 reads CASRGEGLQPQHF. CDR3 DNA: TGTGCCAGCAGGGGGGAGGGATTACAGCCCCAGCATTTT.

In this sample, this clone turned up once. The chain couples TRBV5-1 to TRBJ2-3; possible D gene TRBD2, 6 bases. This CDR3 contains 13 residues. Trimming took off 4 bases at V and 1 base at J, with 7 bases between the two ends. From germline, CDR1 is SGHRS and CDR2 YFSETQ. The CDR3 DNA is TGCGCCAGCAGCCCGGGGGGCACAGATACGCAGTATTTT. Its protein is CASSPGGTDTQYF. Supplemented by reference TRBV5-1 and TRBJ2-3, the full variable domain reads KAGVTQTPRYLIKTRGQQVTLSCSPISGHRSVSWYQQTPGQGLQFLFEYFSETQRNKGNFPGRFSGRQFSNSRSEMNVSTLELGDSALYLCASSPGGTDTQYFGPGTRLTVL.

V usage is TRBV7-8 and J usage is TRBJ1-3, with 10 bases that match TRBD1. V lost 2 bases to trimming and J lost 6 bases; unmatched junction nucleotides: 16. The CDR3 has 19 amino acids. Germline V lookup: CDR1 SGHVS, CDR2 FQNEAQ. The CDR3 loop is CASSLYRIPLGQGPNTIYF. The CDR3 coding sequence is TGTGCCAGCAGCTTATATAGGATCCCACTGGGACAGGGGCCAAACACCATATATTTT.

This rearrangement joins TRBV10-3 to TRBJ1-5; D is perhaps TRBD1 (6 bases). Germline lookup yields CDR1 ENHRY and CDR2 SYGVKD. Trimming removed 10 bases from V and 6 bases from J, with 16 bases in between. The CDR3 is 13 residues long. CDR3 coding DNA: TGTGCCACCTACGAGGGGGGGGGTCAGCCCCAGCATTTT. Translation gives CATYEGGGQPQHF.

The CDR3 bases are TGTGCCAGCAGCTTAAGGTCGGGGGGCACAGATACGCAGTATTTT. Protein product: CASSLRSGGTDTQYF. The chain has TRBV7-9 and TRBJ2-3, with D perhaps TRBD2 (6 bases). Trimming cost V 2 bases and J 1 base, with 10 bases left between them. The CDR3 is made up of 15 amino acids. CDR1 and CDR2 (germline): SEHNR, FQNEAQ (reference sequence).

This clone has only a few counts. The chain recombines TRBV30 with TRBJ2-7, with 8 bases identical to TRBD1. Germline CDR1 is GTSNPN and CDR2 is SVGIG (reference sequence). V shed 7 bases and J 7 bases; nucleotides not matched to a gene: 12. The CDR3 is 13 amino acids. This CDR3 is CASRTGNLGEQYF. CDR3 nucleotide sequence: TGTGCCTCCCGGACAGGGAATTTAGGGGAGCAGTACTTC.

This clone was found once. This chain connects TRBV19 to TRBJ2-5; D gene unclear. The germline CDR1 and CDR2 sequences are LNHDA and SQIVND (reference sequence). The CDR3 extends over 14 amino acids. Trimming shortened V by 6 bases and J by 7 bases, and 18 bases separated the two germline ends. The CDR3 is CASSPALVFGTQYF. The DNA of the CDR3 is TGTGCCAGTAGCCCCGCCCTAGTCTTCGGGACCCAGTACTTC.

The chain links TRBV10-1 to TRBJ1-2; TRBD1 agrees at 8 bases. From germline, CDR1 is WNHNN and CDR2 SYGVQD (reference sequence). This CDR3 contains 13 residues. Germline trimming cut 8 bases from V and 3 bases from J; bases unmatched to any gene: 5. CDR3 in DNA: TGCGCCAGCTCGAAGGACAGGGACTATGGCTACACCTTC. It encodes CASSKDRDYGYTF.

In its sample, this clone was seen once. The chain uses TRBV7-6 and TRBJ2-2; 8 bases line up with TRBD2. With 3 bases clipped from V and 5 bases from J, the junction kept 8 bases outside the gene matches. This CDR3 contains 16 residues. Germline CDR1 reads SGHVS; CDR2 reads FNYEAQ. CDR3 in DNA: TGTGCCAGCAGCTTCCTGAGCGGGAGCGGAACCGGGGAGCTGTTTTTT. Protein sequence: CASSFLSGSGTGELFF.

The J gene is TRBJ1-1, the V gene TRBV6-6; weak D call: TRBD1 (5 bases). The CDR3 has 16 amino acids. Trimming stripped 6 bases from V and 0 bases from J, with 17 bases between. Germline lookup yields CDR1 MNHNY and CDR2 SVGAGI (reference sequence). CDR3 region: CASRSGGGVMNTEAFF. The CDR3 nucleotides read TGTGCCAGCAGGTCGGGGGGAGGGGTTATGAACACTGAAGCTTTCTTT.

The chain combines TRBV11-3 with TRBJ2-1; 12 bases agree with TRBD1. This CDR3 has 14 amino acids. CDR1 is SGHNT and CDR2 is YENEEA in the germline V gene. V shed 3 bases and J 10 bases; nucleotides not matched to a gene: 4. CDR3: CASSLGQGAVEQFF. CDR3 in DNA: TGTGCCAGCAGCTTGGGACAGGGGGCAGTGGAGCAGTTCTTC.

The CDR3 reads CASSLSWRAQYF. CDR3 coding DNA: TGTGCCAGCAGCTTATCCTGGCGGGCGCAGTATTTT. This chain connects TRBV6-2 or TRBV6-3 to TRBJ2-3; perhaps TRBD2 as D (5 bases). Per germline, CDR1 MNHEY and CDR2 SVGEGT. The CDR3 spans 12 residues. V gave up 6 bases and J gave up 10 bases, with 14 bases separating them.

This chain joins TRBV10-1 and TRBJ2-2; TRBD2 matches at 10 bases. The CDR3 extends over 18 amino acids. From germline, CDR1 is WNHNN and CDR2 SYGVQD (reference sequence). Unmatched junction bases numbered 9, after V lost 3 bases and J lost 2 bases. Here the CDR3 DNA reads TGCGCCAGCAGTGACCTTCAGGCTAGCGGGAGTAACACCGGGGAGCTGTTTTTT. Protein sequence: CASSDLQASGSNTGELFF.

The chain couples TRBV4-3 to TRBJ1-2; D is unresolved. Germline V gene data show CDR1 as LGHNA and CDR2 as YSLEER. Trimming took off 0 bases at V and 2 bases at J, with 7 bases between the two ends. The CDR3 is made up of 14 amino acids. This CDR3 reads CASSQDAQNYGYTF. In DNA form, the CDR3 reads TGCGCCAGCAGCCAAGATGCACAAAACTATGGCTACACCTTC.

The chain joins TRBV5-1 to TRBJ2-7; 8 bases are shared with TRBD2. The CDR3 contains 15 residues. Per germline, CDR1 SGHRS and CDR2 YFSETQ. V trimming: 0 bases; J trimming: 6 bases; junction bases outside the gene matches: 8. CDR3 DNA: TGCGCCAGCAGCTTGGTCGAAGCGGGAGATGTCGAGCAGTACTTC. It specifies CASSLVEAGDVEQYF. Using reference TRBV5-1 and TRBJ2-7 for the parts outside the CDR3, the full variable domain is KAGVTQTPRYLIKTRGQQVTLSCSPISGHRSVSWYQQTPGQGLQFLFEYFSETQRNKGNFPGRFSGRQFSNSRSEMNVSTLELGDSALYLCASSLVEAGDVEQYFGPGTRLTVT.

This clone was detected a few times. The chain links TRBV5-1 to TRBJ2-1, with TRBD2 matching over 7 bases. The CDR3 sequence is 16 residues long. Germline V gives CDR1 SGHRS, CDR2 YFSETQ. V was pared by 4 bases and J by 8 bases, with 15 bases of the junction left unmatched. The CDR3 region has the DNA TGCGCCAGCAGCCCTGACCGGCAGGGAGGGCGCGATGAGCAGTTCTTC. This encodes CASSPDRQGGRDEQFF. Using reference TRBV5-1 and TRBJ2-1 for the parts outside the CDR3, the full variable domain is KAGVTQTPRYLIKTRGQQVTLSCSPISGHRSVSWYQQTPGQGLQFLFEYFSETQRNKGNFPGRFSGRQFSNSRSEMNVSTLELGDSALYLCASSPDRQGGRDEQFFGPGTRLTVL.

The chain links TRBV19 to TRBJ1-2; tentatively, D is TRBD1 (5 bases). There are 14 residues in the CDR3. CDR1 and CDR2 from the germline V gene are LNHDA and SQIVND (reference sequence). The V end lost 4 bases, the J end lost 7 bases, and 16 bases lay between the germline ends. CDR3 in DNA: TGTGCCAGTAGTAACCCCGAGGGGCGGGGTGGCTACACCTTC. The encoded protein is CASSNPEGRGGYTF. Supplemented by reference TRBV19 and TRBJ1-2, the full variable domain reads DGGITQSPKYLFRKEGQNVTLSCEQNLNHDAMYWYRQDPGQGLRLIYYSQIVNDFQKGDIAEGYSVSREKKESFPLTVTSAQKNPTAFYLCASSNPEGRGGYTFGSGTRLTVV.